What follows are 25 T cell receptor beta chains derived from one specimen sequenced in a study of T cell responses to AZD1222 COVID-19 vaccine. Some clones are missing from TCRdb's copy, which holds only in-frame ones; the method was immunoSEQ multiplex PCR. Among some 190,000 clones, about nine tenths were seen once, and the ten largest hold more than 1.5%. The sample in question was peripheral blood, obtained 28 days after the second AZD1222 dose. Source of these receptors: an adult who received the AZD1222 COVID-19 vaccine.

The rearrangement uses TRBV10-3 and TRBJ2-1, with a weak D call TRBD2 (5 bases). CDR1 and CDR2 from the germline V gene are ENHRY and SYGVKD. The V gene lost 4 bases and the J gene lost 4 bases, with 14 bases spanning the gap. The CDR3 has 15 amino acids. In DNA, the CDR3 is TGTGCCATCAGTGCCGGAGGCGGCGGGTACAATGAGCAGTTCTTC. Translation: CAISAGGGGYNEQFF.

The rearrangement uses TRBV20-1 and TRBJ2-7; 12 bases match TRBD1. V dropped 3 bases and J dropped 4; count of bases not matched to a gene: 10. CDR3 length: 16 amino acids. Per germline, CDR1 DFQATT and CDR2 SNEGSKA (reference sequence). In nucleotides, the CDR3 is TGCAGTGCTAGTCGTCGGGGGACAGGGGGCTGGTACGAGCAGTACTTC. It translates to CSASRRGTGGWYEQYF.

The chain recombines TRBV6-5 with TRBJ1-5; 8 bases fit TRBD1. V trimming: 6 bases; J trimming: 5 bases; junction bases outside the gene matches: 6. Germline CDR1 and CDR2: MNHEY and SVGAGI. The CDR3 extends over 14 amino acids. CDR3 in amino acids: CASSSGTGYQPQHF. CDR3 nucleotides: TGTGCCAGCAGCTCCGGGACAGGCTATCAGCCCCAGCATTTT.

This clone has just one count. J is TRBJ1-1 and V is TRBV15, with D possibly being TRBD1 (5 bases). CDR1 and CDR2 (germline): LNHNV, YYDKDF (reference sequence). V was clipped by 0 bases and J by 4 bases, with 12 bases between them. CDR3 length: 15 amino acids. CDR3 sequence reads: CATSRDLRGATEAFF. In DNA, the CDR3 is TGTGCCACCAGCAGAGATTTAAGAGGGGCCACTGAAGCTTTCTTT.

In nucleotides, the CDR3 is TGTGCCAGCAGCCTCCCTGCGGAGAGAGCTAATGAAAAACTGTTTTTT. Translated, it gives CASSLPAERANEKLFF. The chain uses TRBV7-9 and TRBJ1-4; no definite D call. CDR1 is SEHNR, CDR2 FQNEAQ, per germline (reference sequence). Trimming removed 5 bases at V and 3 bases at J, with 16 bases between. This CDR3 region has 16 residues.

V gene TRBV18 combines with J gene TRBJ2-5; unclear D gene. This CDR3 is 13 amino acids long. The ends were cut back, 5 bases at V and 4 bases at J, with 11 bases in the middle. Per the germline V gene, CDR1 is KGHSH and CDR2 is LQKENI. Here the CDR3 DNA reads TGTGCCAGCTCAGCTCAGTGGGGAGAGACCCAGTACTTC. Translated, it gives CASSAQWGETQYF.

The V gene is TRBV24-1, the J gene TRBJ2-2, with a tentative D call TRBD1 (5 bases). CDR1 is KGHDR and CDR2 is SFDVKD in the germline V gene. The CDR3 consists of 13 residues. Trimming left V 10 bases short and J 0 bases short, with 8 bases between. This CDR3 is CATQGANTGELFF. CDR3 nucleotides: TGTGCCACGCAGGGTGCGAACACCGGGGAGCTGTTTTTT.

This chain uses TRBV10-3 with TRBJ1-3, with D unresolved. Trimming pared 6 bases from V and 0 bases from J, leaving 12 bases between. This CDR3 region has 15 residues. Germline CDR1 and CDR2: ENHRY and SYGVKD. The CDR3 coding sequence is TGTGCCATCAGGTCTCCCCAGCGCTCTGGAAACACCATATATTTT. It is translated as CAIRSPQRSGNTIYF.

The chain couples TRBV7-9 to TRBJ1-2, with D hard to call. This CDR3 region has 13 residues. Germline V CDR1 and CDR2: SEHNR, FQNEAQ (reference sequence). V dropped 5 bases and J dropped 8 bases, with 15 bases sitting between them. This CDR3 is CASSVYGLRGYTF. The CDR3 DNA sequence: TGTGCCAGCAGCGTCTATGGCCTGAGAGGCTACACCTTC.

Remarks on this clone: One end of the junction does not line up with germline, which may come from a read error. CDR3: CAWKAELGSNEQFF. In DNA form, the CDR3 reads TGTGCTTGGAAGGCGGAACTCGGTTCCAATGAGCAGTTCTTC. The chain employs TRBV30 and TRBJ2-1; D remains ambiguous. CDR1 and CDR2 from the germline V gene are GTSNPN and SVGIG (reference sequence). This CDR3 is built from 14 residues.

The chain has TRBV19 and TRBJ2-3; possibly TRBD2 for D (5 bases). Trimming removed 4 bases at V and 0 bases at J, with 20 bases between. This CDR3 region has 18 residues. CDR1 is LNHDA, CDR2 SQIVND, per germline (reference sequence). In DNA form, the CDR3 reads TGTGCCAGTAGTACCCGTATCCCCGGGCGGGCTAGCACAGATACGCAGTATTTT. Amino acids: CASSTRIPGRASTDTQYF.

The chain uses TRBV28 and TRBJ1-1, with a possible D match to TRBD1 (5 bases). The CDR3 is 13 residues long. Trimming cost V 2 bases and J 6 bases, with 10 bases left between them. CDR1 and CDR2 from the germline V gene are MDHEN and SYDVKM. The CDR3 DNA reads as TGTGCCAGCAGTTTAAGGGGCAGCTCTGAAGCTTTCTTT. The encoded protein is CASSLRGSSEAFF.

V is TRBV6-6 and J is TRBJ2-7; 7 positions agree with TRBD1. The V segment lost 8 bases and the J segment 4 bases; nucleotides outside the gene matches: 11. The CDR3 runs 14 residues. Germline-derived CDR1 and CDR2 are MNHNY and SVGAGI (reference sequence). This chain's CDR3 is CASRLTGKSYEQYF. In DNA form, the CDR3 reads TGTGCCAGCCGATTGACAGGGAAGTCTTACGAGCAGTACTTC.

This chain links TRBV29-1 with TRBJ2-2; D is ambiguous. This CDR3 is 13 amino acids long. V gave up 6 bases and J gave up 0 bases, with 8 bases separating them. From germline, CDR1 is SQVTM and CDR2 ANQGSEA. Here the CDR3 reads CSVFLANTGELFF. CDR3 DNA: TGCAGCGTCTTCCTAGCGAACACCGGGGAGCTGTTTTTT.

This chain joins TRBV6-2 or TRBV6-3 and TRBJ1-2; D is undetermined. CDR3 length: 12 residues. The germline V and J ends were trimmed by 2 bases and 8 bases, with 9 bases remaining between them. Germline V gene lookup returns CDR1 MNHEY and CDR2 SVGEGT. The CDR3 here is CASSYGVPGYTF. In nucleotides, the CDR3 is TGTGCCAGCAGTTACGGGGTCCCCGGCTACACCTTC.

V gene TRBV19 combines with J gene TRBJ2-7; possibly TRBD1 for D (5 bases). The CDR3 covers 14 residues. CDR1 is LNHDA, CDR2 SQIVND, per germline (reference sequence). V was shortened by 2 bases and J by 0 bases, with 8 bases between the two germline ends. This CDR3 reads CASSITDTSYEQYF. The DNA for the CDR3 is TGTGCCAGTAGTATAACGGACACCTCCTACGAGCAGTACTTC.

The rearrangement joins TRBV5-1 to TRBJ2-7; 10 bases fit TRBD1. V lost 0 bases to trimming and J lost 4 bases; unmatched junction nucleotides: 7. Per germline, CDR1 SGHRS and CDR2 YFSETQ. The length of the CDR3 is 16 residues. CDR3 loop: CASSLAGTGDRYEQYF. The CDR3 DNA follows: TGCGCCAGCAGCTTGGCAGGGACAGGGGATCGGTACGAGCAGTACTTC.

The rearrangement joins TRBV29-1 to TRBJ1-4; no reliable D call. Trimming took off 4 bases at V and 0 bases at J, with 6 bases between the two ends. This CDR3 contains 13 residues. Germline V gives CDR1 SQVTM, CDR2 ANQGSEA. The CDR3 coding sequence is TGCAGCGTTGGAGAACCAACTAATGAAAAACTGTTTTTT. It yields the protein CSVGEPTNEKLFF.

The chain combines TRBV6-1 with TRBJ1-1; no reliable D call. V was clipped by 2 bases and J by 5 bases, with 15 bases between them. CDR1 is MNHNS and CDR2 is SASEGT in the germline V gene. This CDR3 is built from 15 residues. As DNA, the CDR3 is TGTGCCAGCAGTGAATCCAGTGGCAGGTCGACTGAAGCTTTCTTT. Protein sequence: CASSESSGRSTEAFF.

V and J are TRBV3-1 (or the pseudogene TRBV3-2) and TRBJ1-2; D remains ambiguous. CDR3 size: 14 residues. V shed 4 bases and J shed 0 bases, with 9 bases lying between them. Germline V gene data show CDR1 as LGHDT and CDR2 as YNNKEL (reference sequence). In DNA, the CDR3 is TGTGCCAGCAGCCTTTCGGCAGCTAACTATGGCTACACCTTC. It encodes CASSLSAANYGYTF.

This chain uses TRBV7-2 with TRBJ2-1, with D possibly TRBD2 on 5 matching bases. The germline CDR1 and CDR2 sequences are SGHTA and FQGNSA. Deletions cut 4 bases from V and 6 bases from J, with 13 bases between. This CDR3 is 14 amino acids long. The CDR3 sequence: CASSSDRGRNEQFF. The CDR3, as DNA: TGTGCCAGCAGCTCAGATCGGGGTCGCAATGAGCAGTTCTTC. The variable domain in full, with the rest retrieved from reference TRBV7-2 and TRBJ2-1, is GAGVSQSPSNKVTEKGKDVELRCDPISGHTALYWYRQSLGQGLEFLIYFQGNSAPDKSGLPSDRFSAERTGGSVSTLTIQRTQQEDSAVYLCASSSDRGRNEQFFGPGTRLTVL.

The chain is built from TRBV19 and TRBJ1-1; 10 bases fit TRBD1. V lost 10 bases, J lost 5 bases, and 13 bases stayed unmatched. The CDR3 extends over 15 amino acids. Germline CDR1 reads LNHDA; CDR2 reads SQIVND (reference sequence). The CDR3 region is CATIRDRGFLTEAFF. CDR3 bases: TGTGCCACCATCCGGGACAGGGGTTTTTTGACTGAAGCTTTCTTT.

The J gene is TRBJ2-7, the V gene TRBV2, with 7 bases fitting TRBD1. The germline V gene encodes CDR1 SNHLY and CDR2 FYNNEI. The CDR3 is made up of 12 amino acids. Trimming took 8 bases from V and 3 from J; bases not matched to a gene: 4. CDR3 sequence: CASRDSLYEQYF. CDR3 in DNA: TGTGCCAGCCGGGACAGCCTCTACGAGCAGTACTTC. Full variable domain (remainder filled in from reference TRBV2 and TRBJ2-7): EPEVTQTPSHQVTQMGQEVILRCVPISNHLYFYWYRQILGQKVEFLVSFYNNEISEKSEIFDDQFSVERPDGSNFTLKIRSTKLEDSAMYFCASRDSLYEQYFGPGTRLTVT.

The J gene is TRBJ1-5, the V gene TRBV19; tentative D call: TRBD1 (6 bases). Germline lookup yields CDR1 LNHDA and CDR2 SQIVND (reference sequence). The length of the CDR3 is 14 residues. Trimming left V 5 bases short and J 6 bases short, with 14 bases between. CDR3 sequence: CASSVMTGGQPQHF. The CDR3, as DNA: TGTGCCAGTAGTGTTATGACAGGAGGTCAGCCCCAGCATTTT.

This rearrangement joins TRBV19 to TRBJ1-1; the D gene is possibly TRBD1 (6 bases). Germline CDR1 reads LNHDA; CDR2 reads SQIVND (reference sequence). Trimming left V 1 base short and J 1 base short, with 7 bases between. The CDR3 is made up of 14 amino acids. The CDR3 loop is CASSIAGANTEAFF. In DNA, the CDR3 is TGTGCCAGTAGTATAGCAGGGGCGAACACTGAAGCTTTCTTT.